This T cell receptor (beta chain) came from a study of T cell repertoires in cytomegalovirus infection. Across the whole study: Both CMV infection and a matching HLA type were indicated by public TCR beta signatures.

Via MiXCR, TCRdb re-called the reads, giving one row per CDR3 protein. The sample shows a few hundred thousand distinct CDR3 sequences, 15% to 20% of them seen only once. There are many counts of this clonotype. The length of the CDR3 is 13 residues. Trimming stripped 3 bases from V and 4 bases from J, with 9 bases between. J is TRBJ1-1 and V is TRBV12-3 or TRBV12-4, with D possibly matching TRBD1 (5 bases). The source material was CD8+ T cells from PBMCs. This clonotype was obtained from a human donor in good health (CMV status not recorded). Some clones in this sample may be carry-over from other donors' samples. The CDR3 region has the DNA TGTGCCAGCAGTTTTCAGACAGTCACTGAAGCTTTCTTT. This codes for CASSFQTVTEAFF.